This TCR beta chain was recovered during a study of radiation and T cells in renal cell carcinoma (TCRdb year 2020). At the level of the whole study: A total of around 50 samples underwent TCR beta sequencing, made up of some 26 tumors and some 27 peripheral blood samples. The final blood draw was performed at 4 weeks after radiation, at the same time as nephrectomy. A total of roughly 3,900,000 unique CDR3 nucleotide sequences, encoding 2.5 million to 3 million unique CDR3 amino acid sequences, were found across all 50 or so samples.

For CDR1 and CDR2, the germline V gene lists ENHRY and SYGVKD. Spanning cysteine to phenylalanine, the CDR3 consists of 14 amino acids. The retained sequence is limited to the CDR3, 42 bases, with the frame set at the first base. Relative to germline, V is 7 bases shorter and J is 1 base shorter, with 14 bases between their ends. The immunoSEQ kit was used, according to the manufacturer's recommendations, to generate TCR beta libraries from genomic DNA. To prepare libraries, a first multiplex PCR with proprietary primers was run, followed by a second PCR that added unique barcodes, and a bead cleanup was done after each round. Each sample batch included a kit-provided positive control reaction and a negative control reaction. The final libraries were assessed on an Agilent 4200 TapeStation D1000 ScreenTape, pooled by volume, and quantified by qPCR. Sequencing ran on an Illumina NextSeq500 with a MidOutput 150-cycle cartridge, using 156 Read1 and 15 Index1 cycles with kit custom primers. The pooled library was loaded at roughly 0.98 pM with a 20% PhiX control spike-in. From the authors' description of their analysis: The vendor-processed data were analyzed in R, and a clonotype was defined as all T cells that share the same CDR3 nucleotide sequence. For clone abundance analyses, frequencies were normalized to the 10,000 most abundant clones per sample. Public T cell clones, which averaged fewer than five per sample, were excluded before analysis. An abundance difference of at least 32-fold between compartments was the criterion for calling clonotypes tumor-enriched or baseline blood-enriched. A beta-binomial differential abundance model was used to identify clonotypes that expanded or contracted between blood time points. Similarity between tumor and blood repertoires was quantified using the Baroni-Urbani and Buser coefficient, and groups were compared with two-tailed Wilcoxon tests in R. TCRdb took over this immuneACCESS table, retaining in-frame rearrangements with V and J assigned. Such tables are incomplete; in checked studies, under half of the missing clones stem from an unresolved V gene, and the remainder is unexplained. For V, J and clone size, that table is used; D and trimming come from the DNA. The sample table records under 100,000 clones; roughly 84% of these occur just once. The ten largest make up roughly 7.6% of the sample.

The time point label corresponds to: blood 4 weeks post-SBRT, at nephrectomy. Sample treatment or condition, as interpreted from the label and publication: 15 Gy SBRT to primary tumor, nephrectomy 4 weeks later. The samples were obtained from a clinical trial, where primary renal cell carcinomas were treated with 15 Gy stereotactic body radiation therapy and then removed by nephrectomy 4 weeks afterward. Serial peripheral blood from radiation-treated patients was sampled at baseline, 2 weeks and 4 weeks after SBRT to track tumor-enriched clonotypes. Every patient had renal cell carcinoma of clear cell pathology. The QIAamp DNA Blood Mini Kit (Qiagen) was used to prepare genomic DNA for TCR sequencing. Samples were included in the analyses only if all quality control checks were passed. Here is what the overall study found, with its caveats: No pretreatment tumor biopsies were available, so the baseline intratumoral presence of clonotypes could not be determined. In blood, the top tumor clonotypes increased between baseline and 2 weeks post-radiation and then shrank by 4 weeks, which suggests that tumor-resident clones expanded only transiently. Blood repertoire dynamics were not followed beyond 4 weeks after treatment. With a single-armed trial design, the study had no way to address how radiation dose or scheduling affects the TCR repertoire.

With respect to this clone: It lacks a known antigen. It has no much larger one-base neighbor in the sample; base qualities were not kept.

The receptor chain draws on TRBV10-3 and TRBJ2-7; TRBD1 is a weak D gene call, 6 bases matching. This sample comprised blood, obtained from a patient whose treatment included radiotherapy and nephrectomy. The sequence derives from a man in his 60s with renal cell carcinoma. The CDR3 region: CAIKGDPTSYEQYF. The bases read TGTGCCATCAAGGGGGACCCCACTTCCTACGAGCAGTACTTC.